Listed here are 5 T cell receptor beta chains from one sample, sequenced in a study of T cell repertoires in cytomegalovirus infection. Via MiXCR, TCRdb re-called the reads, giving one row per CDR3 protein. The data show approximately 600,000 distinct CDR3 sequences, almost 40% seen once. Their antigen targets remain unknown. The sample here was cultured PBMCs, taken from culture after CMV antigen stimulation. These receptors originate from a human donor in good health (CMV status not recorded). Some clones in this sample may be carry-over from other donors' samples.

This chain joins TRBV7-6 and TRBJ1-4; D not certain. The CDR3 is 13 residues long. Trimming removed 4 bases at V and 6 bases at J, with 9 bases between. Germline lookup yields CDR1 SGHVS and CDR2 FNYEAQ. CDR3: CASSSPGYEKLFF. CDR3 in DNA: TGTGCCAGCAGCTCACCCGGGTATGAAAAACTGTTTTTT.

This clonotype was seen more than once but under ten times. The chain has TRBV6-6 and TRBJ2-3; 8 nucleotides align to TRBD1. The ends lost 2 bases at V and 4 bases at J; junction bases unmatched: 14. From germline, CDR1 is MNHNY and CDR2 SVGAGI (reference sequence). This CDR3 is built from 18 residues. This CDR3 is CASSYNPQGAGSPDTQYF. CDR3 DNA: TGTGCCAGCAGTTACAATCCCCAGGGGGCCGGTTCCCCAGATACGCAGTATTTT.

This chain uses TRBV7-9 with TRBJ2-5, with TRBD1 matching over 8 bases. The trim removed 5 bases at V and 2 bases at J, leaving 13 bases unmatched. There are 17 residues in the CDR3. CDR1 and CDR2 from the germline V gene are SEHNR and FQNEAQ (reference sequence). The CDR3 region is CASSTRLQGALQETQYF. The CDR3 nucleotides read TGTGCCAGCAGCACCCGACTTCAGGGGGCCCTTCAAGAGACCCAGTACTTC.

The chain couples TRBV29-1 to TRBJ1-2; D perhaps matches TRBD1 (6 bases). Germline V gene data show CDR1 as SQVTM and CDR2 as ANQGSEA. This CDR3 spans 13 amino acids. V was clipped by 4 bases and J by 0 bases, with 9 bases between them. Here the CDR3 DNA reads TGCAGCGTTGGTACAGGGTCTAACTATGGCTACACCTTC. Protein product: CSVGTGSNYGYTF.

The chain recombines TRBV4-1 with TRBJ2-3; no clear D gene. V shed 1 base and J shed 6 bases, with 8 bases lying between them. This CDR3 is 13 amino acids long. In germline, CDR1 is MGHRA, CDR2 YSYEKL. The CDR3, as DNA: TGCGCCAGCAGCCAAGGCGTGGTGGATACGCAGTATTTT. Protein: CASSQGVVDTQYF.